This entry is about one T cell receptor beta chain. Its target is not known. This entry comes from a study of yellow fever vaccine responses in identical twins. Germline CDR1 and CDR2: MRHNA and SNTAGT. The CDR3 has 15 residues. V lost 2 bases and J lost 3, with 13 bases in between. Each CDR3 protein is one row after TCRdb ran MiXCR on the RT-PCR reads. The table lists more than 10,000 distinct CDR3 sequences, 84% of them singletons. Points from the study as a whole: Twins' vaccine T cell response reportedly gave the appearance of partial convergence and partial personalization.

The starting material was T cells from blood (PBMCs), unsorted or a sorted subset (not recorded which), obtained before or after yellow fever vaccination (not recorded which). The chain links TRBV6-4 to TRBJ1-1; D unclear. This TCR came from a woman under 30 who received the yellow fever vaccine. The CDR3 bases are TGTGCCAGCAGTGACACAAGGATTCGGGACACTGAAGCTTTCTTT. Protein sequence: CASSDTRIRDTEAFF.